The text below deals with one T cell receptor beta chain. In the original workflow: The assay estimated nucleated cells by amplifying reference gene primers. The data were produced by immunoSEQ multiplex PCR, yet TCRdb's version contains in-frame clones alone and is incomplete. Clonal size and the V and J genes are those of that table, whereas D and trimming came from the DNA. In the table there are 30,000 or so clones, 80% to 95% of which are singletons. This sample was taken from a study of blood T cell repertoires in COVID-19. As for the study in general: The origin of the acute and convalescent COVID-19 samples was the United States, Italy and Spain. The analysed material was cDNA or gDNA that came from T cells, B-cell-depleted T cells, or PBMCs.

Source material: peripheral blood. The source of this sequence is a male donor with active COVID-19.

The CDR3 coding sequence is TGTGCCAGTAGTATAGGCGGGGGGGCCGGCAATGAGCAGTTCTTC. Its protein product is CASSIGGGAGNEQFF. The chain recombines TRBV19 with TRBJ2-1; 9 nucleotides agree with TRBD2. This CDR3 is built from 15 residues. V lost 1 base and J lost 6; bases outside the gene matches: 4. Germline V gives CDR1 LNHDA, CDR2 SQIVND (reference sequence).